A single sample is the source of the 31 T cell receptor beta chains below, sequenced in a study of vaccination and CD4 T cells after COVID-19. Specified treatment: roughly 11-day PBMC culture with coronavirus spike peptide pools or control peptides (ViraFEST assay). No antigens are known for them. Sequencing of DNA taken from cultured CD4+ T cells relied on the Oncomine TCR Beta short-read assay. TCRdb re-called the PCR reads with MiXCR, one entry per CDR3 protein. In the table there are more than 2,500 distinct CDR3 sequences, roughly 49% of which are singletons. The sequenced material came from CD4+ T cells from blood, cultured in vitro. All receptors come from a human donor who had recovered from COVID-19.

This chain connects TRBV20-1 to TRBJ1-1, with a weak D call TRBD1 (5 bases). CDR3 length: 12 residues. Trimming shortened V by 5 bases and J by 5 bases, and 12 bases separated the two germline ends. From germline, CDR1 is DFQATT and CDR2 SNEGSKA (reference sequence). This CDR3 reads CSAQRGGTEAFF. The CDR3 DNA is TGCAGTGCTCAAAGGGGTGGAACTGAAGCTTTCTTT.

Only a few counts were recorded for this clonotype. The CDR3 DNA reads as TGTGCCAGCAGCTTAGATTTCCTAGCCGGCTCCTACGAGCAGTACTTC. As protein: CASSLDFLAGSYEQYF. The rearrangement joins TRBV7-2 to TRBJ2-7; the D gene is possibly TRBD2 (5 bases). Between the trimmed V and J ends, which lost 1 base and 0 bases, there was a span of 13 bases. The CDR3 is made up of 16 amino acids. Germline values: CDR1 SGHTA, CDR2 FQGNSA.

The rearrangement uses TRBV27 and TRBJ2-2; D not certain. The length of the CDR3 is 13 residues. CDR1 is MNHEY, CDR2 SMNVEV, per germline (reference sequence). Trimming cost V 3 bases and J 3 bases, with 5 bases left between them. The CDR3 DNA reads as TGTGCCAGCAGTTTTTCTTACACCGGGGAGCTGTTTTTT. It encodes CASSFSYTGELFF.

The rearrangement uses TRBV7-9 and TRBJ2-5, with a weak D call TRBD2 (5 bases). The CDR3 sequence is 13 residues long. CDR1 is SEHNR, CDR2 FQNEAQ, per germline (reference sequence). The V gene lost 1 base and the J gene lost 13 bases, with 16 bases spanning the gap. CDR3: CASSLVGRGLAYF. The DNA for the CDR3 is TGTGCCAGCAGCTTAGTAGGACGCGGACTTGCGTACTTC.

This clonotype occurred a few times. The CDR3 bases are TGTGCCAGCAGCTTACAGGGCCCAGCGGGGGGCTACACCTTC. Translated, it gives CASSLQGPAGGYTF. This chain joins TRBV5-4 and TRBJ1-2; tentative D call: TRBD1 (6 bases). This CDR3 contains 14 residues. Germline CDR1 reads SGHNT; CDR2 reads YYREEE (reference sequence). V lost 2 bases and J lost 8, with 16 bases in between.

This clonotype has only a few counts. The J gene is TRBJ1-2, the V gene TRBV6-5; D may be TRBD1 (5 bases). Germline values: CDR1 MNHEY, CDR2 SVGAGI. The CDR3 sequence is 14 residues long. Trimming removed 2 bases at V and 7 bases at J, with 14 bases between. The CDR3 nucleotides are TGTGCCAGCAGTTACAACGGGGGAGAGGGTGGCTACACCTTC. This sequence encodes CASSYNGGEGGYTF.

This clonotype has more than one count but fewer than ten. The chain combines TRBV15 with TRBJ1-1; 9 bases line up with TRBD1. The CDR3 totals 19 residues. Germline assignment: CDR1 LNHNV and CDR2 YYDKDF (reference sequence). V was pared by 0 bases and J by 4 bases, with 15 bases of the junction left unmatched. Written as DNA, the CDR3 is TGTGCCACCAGCAGAGATTCGGGGACAGGGTCTTATGTGGGCACTGAAGCTTTCTTT. Amino acid sequence: CATSRDSGTGSYVGTEAFF. The full variable domain, in which reference TRBV15 and TRBJ1-1 provide the parts outside the CDR3, is DAMVIQNPRYQVTQFGKPVTLSCSQTLNHNVMYWYQQKSSQAPKLLFHYYDKDFNNEADTPDNFQSRRPNTSFCFLDIRSPGLGDTAMYLCATSRDSGTGSYVGTEAFFGQGTRLTVV.

The CDR3 is CASSLQGSPAVDTQYF. CDR3 nucleotides: TGCGCCAGCAGCTTACAGGGTAGCCCGGCGGTAGATACGCAGTATTTT. The chain uses TRBV5-1 and TRBJ2-3; D possibly corresponds to TRBD1 (6 bases). This CDR3 has 16 residues. The V gene lost 2 bases and the J gene lost 5 bases, with 18 bases spanning the gap. CDR1 is SGHRS, CDR2 YFSETQ, per germline.

The chain joins TRBV6-5 to TRBJ2-7, with a tentative D call TRBD1 (5 bases). Germline-derived CDR1 and CDR2 are MNHEY and SVGAGI. Trimming took 1 base from V and 2 from J, leaving 9 bases between them. The length of the CDR3 is 14 residues. CDR3 DNA: TGTGCCAGCAGTTACTTGGACAAGCCCTACGAGCAGTACTTC. Its translation: CASSYLDKPYEQYF.

The chain is built from TRBV7-9 and TRBJ2-7; a possible D gene is TRBD1 (6 bases). V gave up 5 bases and J gave up 0 bases, with 14 bases separating them. The CDR3 has 15 residues. In germline, CDR1 is SEHNR, CDR2 FQNEAQ (reference sequence). This chain's CDR3 is CASSEVQGSSYEQYF. The CDR3 bases are TGTGCCAGCAGCGAAGTACAGGGTAGCTCCTACGAGCAGTACTTC.

This clonotype was seen only a few times. V is TRBV7-2 and J is TRBJ2-2; 7 nucleotides agree with TRBD2. Trimming took 5 bases from V and 8 from J; bases not matched to a gene: 11. CDR3 length: 15 residues. Germline V gene sequence: CDR1 SGHTA, CDR2 FQGNSA. CDR3 in amino acids: CASSPRTSGVGELFF. The CDR3 DNA follows: TGTGCCAGCAGCCCCCGGACTAGTGGGGTGGGGGAGCTGTTTTTT. Full variable domain (outside the CDR3, taken from reference TRBV7-2 and TRBJ2-2): GAGVSQSPSNKVTEKGKDVELRCDPISGHTALYWYRQSLGQGLEFLIYFQGNSAPDKSGLPSDRFSAERTGGSVSTLTIQRTQQEDSAVYLCASSPRTSGVGELFFGEGSRLTVL.

The chain joins TRBV7-2 to TRBJ1-1, with D uncertain. The V gene lost 5 bases and the J gene lost 2 bases, with 15 bases spanning the gap. Germline CDR1 and CDR2: SGHTA and FQGNSA. The CDR3 loop spans 15 amino acids. The CDR3 DNA reads TGTGCCAGCAGCCCCCAGGCCGGGTTTAACACTGAAGCTTTCTTT. Translating gives CASSPQAGFNTEAFF.

The chain recombines TRBV28 with TRBJ1-5, with a possible D match to TRBD1 (6 bases). Deletions cut 4 bases from V and 6 bases from J, with 7 bases between. This CDR3 is built from 12 residues. Germline CDR1 MDHEN, CDR2 SYDVKM. CDR3 bases: TGTGCCAGCAGTTCAGGGGTTCAGCCCCAGCATTTT. Encoded protein: CASSSGVQPQHF.

This clonotype appeared a few times. J is TRBJ2-7 and V is TRBV2; D uncertain. This CDR3 has 12 amino acids. Per germline, CDR1 SNHLY and CDR2 FYNNEI. With 6 bases removed from V and 6 bases from J, the gap between germline ends came to 12 bases. CDR3 region: CASRVGSGEQYF. The CDR3 region has the DNA TGTGCCAGCAGGGTGGGCTCTGGCGAGCAGTACTTC.

The rearrangement joins TRBV19 to TRBJ2-3; maybe TRBD2 (7 bases). This CDR3 has 16 amino acids. The V gene lost 6 bases and the J gene lost 8 bases, with 24 bases spanning the gap. Germline lookup yields CDR1 LNHDA and CDR2 SQIVND (reference sequence). CDR3 nucleotide sequence: TGTGCCAGTAGGGACAGCGATACCTCCTCGGGGGGTACGCAGTATTTT. Residues: CASRDSDTSSGGTQYF.

The chain recombines TRBV20-1 with TRBJ1-6, with 8 nucleotides matching TRBD1. CDR1 DFQATT and CDR2 SNEGSKA come from the germline V gene (reference sequence). CDR3 size: 16 residues. Trimming took 1 base from V and 7 from J; bases not matched to a gene: 9. CDR3 coding DNA: TGCAGTGCTAGAGGGTCAGGGGGCTCCAAGAATTCACCCCTCCACTTT. As protein: CSARGSGGSKNSPLHF.

The chain carries TRBV11-2 and TRBJ2-1; D ambiguous. This CDR3 comprises 13 residues. Germline V gene lookup returns CDR1 SGHAT and CDR2 FQNNGV. Trimming left V 1 base short and J 4 bases short, with 5 bases between. DNA for the CDR3: TGTGCCAGCAGCTTAGCCTCATACAATGAGCAGTTCTTC. Its protein is CASSLASYNEQFF. The whole variable domain, filled in from reference TRBV11-2 and TRBJ2-1, reads EAGVAQSPRYKIIEKRQSVAFWCNPISGHATLYWYQQILGQGPKLLIQFQNNGVVDDSQLPKDRFSAERLKGVDSTLKIQPAKLEDSAVYLCASSLASYNEQFFGPGTRLTVL.

This clonotype was counted only a few times. The chain carries TRBV7-9 and TRBJ2-5, with D perhaps TRBD1 (5 bases). Germline-derived CDR1 and CDR2 are SEHNR and FQNEAQ (reference sequence). Trimming left V 5 bases short and J 5 bases short, with 18 bases between. The CDR3 has 15 amino acids. CDR3 nucleotides: TGTGCCAGCAGCCCAAAAGTCAGGGTGGGCGAGACCCAGTACTTC. Amino acid sequence: CASSPKVRVGETQYF.

This clonotype appeared once. The V and J genes are TRBV11-2 and TRBJ1-1, with no clear D. The V gene's germline CDR1 is SGHAT and CDR2 FQNNGV. This CDR3 has 15 residues. V was clipped by 3 bases and J by 0 bases, with 11 bases between them. The CDR3 region has the DNA TGTGCCAGCAGCTTTGGGCAGAACATGAACACTGAAGCTTTCTTT. This gives the protein CASSFGQNMNTEAFF.

V and J are TRBV20-1 and TRBJ2-7; 9 nucleotides agree with TRBD2. This CDR3 has 15 residues. Trimming removed 2 bases from V and 1 base from J; junction bases left unmatched: 6. CDR1 is DFQATT, CDR2 SNEGSKA, per germline (reference sequence). In DNA form, the CDR3 reads TGCAGTGCTAGAAAGGGACTAGCCGAATCCTACGAGCAGTACTTC. Protein product: CSARKGLAESYEQYF.

This clonotype was detected once. The chain is built from TRBV6-5 and TRBJ2-7; D tentatively fits TRBD1 or TRBD2 (5 bases each). This CDR3 comprises 13 residues. Trimming stripped 2 bases from V and 7 bases from J, with 12 bases between. Germline lookup yields CDR1 MNHEY and CDR2 SVGAGI. The DNA for the CDR3 is TGTGCCAGCAGTTACCGGGTGAGGGGTGAGCAGTACTTC. It translates to CASSYRVRGEQYF.

The chain combines TRBV28 with TRBJ1-2, with D tentatively TRBD1 (5 bases). This CDR3 has 14 residues. Germline loops: CDR1 MDHEN, CDR2 SYDVKM. V dropped 4 bases and J dropped 8 bases, with 17 bases sitting between them. CDR3 sequence (DNA): TGTGCCAGCAGTTGGGGCCGGGGAGCGGAGGGCTACACCTTC. Translating gives CASSWGRGAEGYTF.

The chain carries TRBV6-1 and TRBJ1-1, with D tentatively TRBD1 (5 bases). This CDR3 has 15 amino acids. The V and J ends lost 6 bases and 1 base respectively, with 15 bases between them. Germline CDR1 and CDR2: MNHNS and SASEGT. This chain's CDR3 is CASSAKLGQNTEAFF. In nucleotides, the CDR3 is TGTGCCAGCAGCGCTAAACTAGGACAGAACACTGAAGCTTTCTTT.

The chain combines TRBV7-3 with TRBJ2-3; D may be TRBD1 or TRBD2 (5 bases each). Germline CDR1 is SGHTA and CDR2 is FQGTGA. The CDR3 runs to 14 residues. Trimming took 3 bases from V and 2 from J, leaving 9 bases between them. The CDR3 spells CASSLGVATDTQYF. CDR3 DNA sequence: TGTGCCAGCAGCTTGGGGGTTGCCACAGATACGCAGTATTTT.

The chain joins TRBV27 to TRBJ2-2; maybe TRBD1 (6 bases). V lost 6 bases and J 7 bases, leaving 21 bases between the germline ends. CDR3 length: 16 residues. Germline V CDR1 and CDR2: MNHEY, SMNVEV (reference sequence). CDR3 sequence reads: CASRPSTGISNGELFF. The CDR3 nucleotides are TGTGCCAGCAGACCCTCTACAGGGATATCTAACGGGGAGCTGTTTTTT.

The V and J genes are TRBV5-4 and TRBJ1-5, with D uncertain. This CDR3 spans 14 amino acids. V gave up 4 bases and J gave up 0 bases, with 8 bases separating them. CDR1 is SGHNT, CDR2 YYREEE, per germline (reference sequence). The CDR3 bases are TGTGCCAGCAGCACGGGCGGTAGCAATCAGCCCCAGCATTTT. Encoded protein: CASSTGGSNQPQHF.

The rearrangement links TRBV15 to TRBJ1-2; D perhaps matches TRBD1 (5 bases). This CDR3 comprises 14 residues. Trimming pared 0 bases from V and 9 bases from J, leaving 14 bases between. CDR1 and CDR2 (germline): LNHNV, YYDKDF (reference sequence). DNA for the CDR3: TGTGCCACCAGCAGAGACAGGGCCGCGTTTAGCTACACCTTC. This sequence encodes CATSRDRAAFSYTF.

This clonotype has only one observation. The chain has TRBV11-3 and TRBJ2-7; D gene ambiguous. Per the germline V gene, CDR1 is SGHNT and CDR2 is YENEEA. The length of the CDR3 is 14 residues. The V end was cut by 1 base, the J end by 0 bases, with 7 bases between. Here the CDR3 reads CASSLVASSYEQYF. CDR3 DNA: TGTGCCAGCAGCTTAGTGGCCAGCTCCTACGAGCAGTACTTC.

This clonotype was recorded a few times. This rearrangement joins TRBV20-1 to TRBJ1-5; 10 bases line up with TRBD1. V lost 2 bases, J lost 0 bases, and 7 bases stayed unmatched. Germline CDR1 is DFQATT and CDR2 is SNEGSKA (reference sequence). This CDR3 has 17 amino acids. The CDR3 region has the DNA TGCAGTGCTAGACCATGGACAGGGGGTTATAGCAATCAGCCCCAGCATTTT. It encodes CSARPWTGGYSNQPQHF.

The V gene is TRBV7-7, the J gene TRBJ2-5; D possibly corresponds to TRBD1 (6 bases). V lost 3 bases, J lost 1 base, and 9 bases lay in between. CDR1 SSHAT and CDR2 FNYEAQ come from the germline V gene (reference sequence). The CDR3 is made up of 14 amino acids. The CDR3 sequence: CASSLSGVQETQYF. The CDR3 bases are TGTGCCAGCAGCTTGTCAGGGGTCCAAGAGACCCAGTACTTC.

This clonotype has a handful of counts. The chain combines TRBV21-1 with TRBJ1-1. TRBV21-1 is listed as a pseudogene. CDR3 size: 11 residues. The DNA for the CDR3 is TGTGCCAGCTCTTCGAGGACTGAAGCTTTCTTT. As protein: CASSSRTEAFF.